This entry features one TCR beta chain sequence. V dropped 0 bases and J dropped 5 bases, with 13 bases sitting between them. Germline assignment: CDR1 ENHRY and CDR2 SYGVKD. The CDR3 loop spans 15 amino acids. These data belong to a study of CD8 T cells in Susac syndrome. Overall study: Blood was drawn from patients with Susac syndrome. At that point, they were therapy-naive, on corticosteroids, or on intravenous immunoglobulin alone.

Random hexamers were used to reverse transcribe an amount of roughly 0.5 to 1 ug RNA. TCRdb re-called the immunoSEQ multiplex PCR reads through MiXCR, storing one row per CDR3 protein. The sample has about 120,000 distinct CDR3 sequences; about 94% are singletons. The T cells that were sequenced for TCR beta were CD8+ and CD4+ cells from blood. J is TRBJ1-2 and V is TRBV10-3; D remains ambiguous. Material: CD8+ T cells from PBMCs. The sequence was obtained from a human donor with Susac syndrome. DNA of the CDR3: TGTGCCATCAGTGAGTCGAGCGACGGCTATTATGGCTACACCTTC. This sequence encodes CAISESSDGYYGYTF.